A single TCR beta chain is shown here with its context. It has no known antigen specificity. From the germline V gene, CDR1 is KGHSH and CDR2 is LQKENI. CDR3 length: 15 amino acids, cysteine to phenylalanine. DNA is not recorded here. The data stem from a study of CXCR3-negative and CXCR3-positive naive CD8 T cells (dated by TCRdb to about 2019). For context, the study as a whole: In total, roughly 140 million TRB reads were obtained, which works out to roughly 1.5 +/- 0.3 million reads per library. The TRBV-TRBJ cluster analysis covered naive subsets from five or six donors and memory cells from 3 donors. Diversity and physicochemical repertoire analyses covered some eleven donors pooled from two independent experiments.

Each CD8+ T cell subset was flow-sorted in triplicate, with over 250,000 cells per subset placed directly into RLT lysis buffer. Naive CD8+ T cells were defined stringently as CD45RO-CCR7+CD27+CD95- to exclude memory contaminants. Peripheral blood mononuclear cells were isolated from buffy coats by standard density gradient centrifugation. Naive CXCR3-negative and CXCR3-positive CD8+ T cells were flow-sorted on a FACSAria III. Total RNA was extracted from sorted cells using an RNeasy Mini Kit. What the study reported, not specific to this receptor: Because surface CD5, which is linked to self-reactivity in mice, was comparable between the naive subsets, TCR interaction strength was also inferred from TRB CDR3 physicochemical properties. Freshly isolated PBMCs were used for most assays because CXCR3 expression partially decreased after cryopreservation. TRB CDR3s from CXCR3-positive naive cells showed higher hydrophobicity (lower Kidera factor 4), lower energy, and higher strength and volume indices than CXCR3-negative naive cells. Both naive subsets had comparably high repertoire diversity, while memory CD8+ T cells had much lower repertoire diversity. Within the same donor, TRBV-TRBJ usage looked similar between naive CXCR3-negative and CXCR3-positive cells, but memory cells had distinct patterns.

Reads for this sample came from a NextSeq 550. The Human TCR Profiling Kit (MiLaboratory) was used to make UMI-labeled 5' RACE TRB cDNA libraries. cDNA synthesis used the entire amount of extracted RNA, and PCR amplification then used the entire amount of cDNA produced. Libraries were prepared in parallel with an identical number of PCR cycles. Regarding the original processing steps: About 50,000 +/- 10,000 unique UMI-labeled TRB cDNA molecules per library were extracted with MIGEC and MiXCR, with at least two reads per UMI required. Each library averaged approximately 40,000 +/- 10,000 functional in-frame TRB CDR3 nucleotide clonotypes without stop codons. Diversity metrics, including normalized Shannon-Wiener and Chao1, were computed in VDJtools after downsampling to 5000 UMI-labeled TRB molecules per sample. VDJtools computed clonotype-size-weighted physicochemical properties of the central five CDR3 residues: interaction energy, strength, volume and Kidera factor 4. TCRdb reprocessed the reads and lists each CDR3 protein sequence as a single entry, with no DNA. TCRdb, rather than the study authors, made the V and J calls. This sample's listing comprises around 160,000 distinct CDR3 sequences. The ten most abundant clones make up 0.25% to 0.3% of the sample.

Sequenced material: naive CXCR3+ CD8+ T cells from blood. In light of the paper, this sample's cell subset or site label describes: CD45RO-CCR7+CD27+CD95- naive CD8+ T cells expressing CXCR3 (TNR3+). The chain is encoded by TRBV18 joined to TRBJ2-1; TCRdb selects TRBD1, and the lack of DNA leaves this call unchecked. This TCR came from a human donor in good health. Some clones in this sample may be carry-over from other donors' samples. The CDR3 loop reads CASSPPDAGGLEQFF. With the rest looked up from the reference TRBV18 and TRBJ2-1 genes rather than sequenced, the full variable domain is NAGVMQNPRHLVRRRGQEARLRCSPMKGHSHVYWYRQLPEEGLKFMVYLQKENIIDESGMPKERFSAEFPKEGPSILRIQQVVRGDSAAYFCASSPPDAGGLEQFFGPGTRLTVL.